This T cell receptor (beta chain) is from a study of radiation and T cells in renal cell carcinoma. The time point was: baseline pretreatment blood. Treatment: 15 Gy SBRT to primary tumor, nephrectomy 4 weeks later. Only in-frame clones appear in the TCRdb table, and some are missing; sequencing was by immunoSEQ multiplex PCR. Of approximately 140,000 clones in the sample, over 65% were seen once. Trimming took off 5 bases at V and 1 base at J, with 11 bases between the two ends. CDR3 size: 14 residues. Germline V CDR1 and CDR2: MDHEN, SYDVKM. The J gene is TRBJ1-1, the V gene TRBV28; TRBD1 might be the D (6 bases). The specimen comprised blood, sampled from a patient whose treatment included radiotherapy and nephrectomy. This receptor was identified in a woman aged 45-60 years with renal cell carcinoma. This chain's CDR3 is CASSPGTPNTEAFF. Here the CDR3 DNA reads TGTGCCAGCAGTCCCGGGACACCGAACACTGAAGCTTTCTTT.